Below, 13 T cell receptor beta chains from the same sample are listed, as sequenced in a study of T cell responses to AZD1222 COVID-19 vaccine. Profiled with immunoSEQ multiplex PCR; TCRdb holds only in-frame clones, not every one. The repertoire has over 100,000 clones, around 87% of them found once; the top ten carry 4% to 5.5%. Here the sequenced sample was peripheral blood, taken 28 days after the second AZD1222 dose. Receptors were obtained from an adult who received the AZD1222 COVID-19 vaccine.

The chain links TRBV5-1 to TRBJ1-2, with a possible D match to TRBD1 (6 bases). CDR1 is SGHRS, CDR2 YFSETQ, per germline. The CDR3 extends over 15 amino acids. Trimming took off 4 bases at V and 6 bases at J, with 19 bases between the two ends. This CDR3 reads CASSPGGGRGDGYTF. As DNA, the CDR3 is TGCGCCAGCAGCCCCGGGGGGGGCAGGGGTGATGGCTACACCTTC. The whole variable domain, remainder taken from reference TRBV5-1 and TRBJ1-2, is KAGVTQTPRYLIKTRGQQVTLSCSPISGHRSVSWYQQTPGQGLQFLFEYFSETQRNKGNFPGRFSGRQFSNSRSEMNVSTLELGDSALYLCASSPGGGRGDGYTFGSGTRLTVV.

The gene calls are TRBV7-2 and TRBJ2-7, with 8 bases that match TRBD1. The CDR3 has 14 residues. V dropped 7 bases and J dropped 3; count of bases not matched to a gene: 8. Per germline, CDR1 SGHTA and CDR2 FQGNSA. The CDR3, as DNA: TGTGCCAGCACCGGGACAGGAAGGGGCTACGAGCAGTACTTC. Translation gives CASTGTGRGYEQYF. Drawing the rest from reference TRBV7-2 and TRBJ2-7, the complete variable domain is GAGVSQSPSNKVTEKGKDVELRCDPISGHTALYWYRQSLGQGLEFLIYFQGNSAPDKSGLPSDRFSAERTGGSVSTLTIQRTQQEDSAVYLCASTGTGRGYEQYFGPGTRLTVT.

The J gene is TRBJ2-2, the V gene TRBV15; D is ambiguous. CDR3 size: 13 residues. Deletions cut 0 bases from V and 7 bases from J, with 6 bases between. From germline, CDR1 is LNHNV and CDR2 YYDKDF (reference sequence). CDR3 loop: CATSRDPGGELFF. CDR3 nucleotides: TGTGCCACCAGCAGAGACCCCGGCGGGGAGCTGTTTTTT.

The chain couples TRBV4-3 to TRBJ1-1; no firm D call. CDR1 and CDR2 (germline): LGHNA, YSLEER. The CDR3 is 13 residues long. V lost 0 bases to trimming and J lost 1 base, with 3 bases between them. The chain's CDR3 is CASSQEANTEAFF. The CDR3 nucleotides are TGCGCCAGCAGCCAAGAAGCGAACACTGAAGCTTTCTTT.

As for this clone: The sample has other DNA sequences that encode this CDR3 too. The CDR3 is CASSQDRVGQPQHF. In nucleotides, the CDR3 is TGCGCCAGCAGCCAAGATAGGGTAGGTCAGCCCCAGCATTTT. The genes are TRBV4-3 and TRBJ1-5, with no clear D. The germline V gene has CDR1 LGHNA and CDR2 YSLEER. The CDR3 has 14 residues. V was trimmed by 0 bases and J by 6 bases, leaving 9 bases between them.

The genes are TRBV13 and TRBJ1-4, with 7 bases lining up with TRBD1. The CDR3 spans 16 residues. Germline trimming cut 11 bases from V and 10 bases from J; bases unmatched to any gene: 22. Germline V gene sequence: CDR1 PRHDT, CDR2 FYEKMQ (reference sequence). The CDR3 nucleotides are TGTGCCGGGATCTTCTTCCCGGGACAGAGAGCAGGAAAACTGTTTTTT. It yields the protein CAGIFFPGQRAGKLFF.

The genes are TRBV5-8 and TRBJ2-1; the match to TRBD2 covers 8 bases. CDR3 length equals 14 residues. Germline V gives CDR1 SGHTS, CDR2 YDEGEE. The V and J ends lost 10 bases and 10 bases, in that order; junction bases with no gene match: 16. The CDR3 region has the DNA TGTGCCCTCCCCCCCGGGACTAGTCGGGGCGAGCAGTTCTTC. This gives the protein CALPPGTSRGEQFF.

The chain couples TRBV21-1 to TRBJ1-4. TRBV21-1 is a known pseudogene. This CDR3 is built from 15 residues. CDR3 region: CASSKVEGANEKLFF. In nucleotides, the CDR3 is TGTGCCAGCAGCAAAGTGGAAGGAGCTAATGAAAAACTGTTTTTT.

The V and J genes are TRBV28 and TRBJ1-4, with no clear D. V lost 6 bases and J 6 bases, leaving 14 bases between the germline ends. Germline CDR1 is MDHEN and CDR2 is SYDVKM. CDR3 length: 14 amino acids. The CDR3 nucleotides are TGTGCCAGCAGCCCAGGTGGAGCGGATGAAAAACTGTTTTTT. The encoded protein is CASSPGGADEKLFF.

V and J are TRBV23-1 and TRBJ2-7; the D is unclear. TRBV23-1 is annotated as an ORF whose role is uncertain. Trimming shortened V by 3 bases and J by 3 bases, and 15 bases separated the two germline ends. The CDR3 length is 15 residues. The CDR3 region is CASSHDRARDYEQYF. The CDR3 bases are TGCGCCAGCAGTCACGACCGAGCTCGAGACTACGAGCAGTACTTC.

The chain couples TRBV28 to TRBJ1-1; D not resolved. Germline CDR1 MDHEN, CDR2 SYDVKM. V was shortened by 3 bases and J by 3 bases, with 11 bases between the two germline ends. The CDR3 runs to 14 residues. DNA of the CDR3: TGTGCCAGCAGTTTTAACTGGAGAGACACTGAAGCTTTCTTT. It yields the protein CASSFNWRDTEAFF.

The chain couples TRBV7-2 to TRBJ1-6, with 8 bases aligning to TRBD1. The germline gives CDR1 SGHTA, CDR2 FQGNSA. The CDR3 covers 15 residues. V gave up 10 bases and J gave up 4 bases; unmatched junction bases: 9. In DNA form, the CDR3 reads TGTGCCACCAAGGACAGGGCTTTTTATAATTCACCCCTCCACTTT. It translates to CATKDRAFYNSPLHF.

The chain recombines TRBV6-5 with TRBJ2-2, with 10 bases matching TRBD1. Germline V gene sequence: CDR1 MNHEY, CDR2 SVGAGI. The CDR3 has 15 amino acids. J lost 6 bases, V lost 7 bases, and 8 bases had no gene match. The DNA of the CDR3 is TGTGCCAGCACTAACGGACAGGGGGAGGCCGGGGAGCTGTTTTTT. This encodes CASTNGQGEAGELFF.